This is a list of T cell receptor beta chains from one sample in a study of T cell responses to AZD1222 COVID-19 vaccine. Sequencing was performed with immunoSEQ multiplex PCR; in TCRdb, only in-frame clones are kept and a portion is missing. In the table there are around 130,000 clones, roughly nine tenths of which are singletons. The sample consisted of peripheral blood, taken on day 0 of AZD1222 vaccination. Receptor source: an adult in good health. The conserved cysteine and the conserved F or W are not part of the CDR3 here. Clone size is not always given. Where it is, it says once, few, many or a class for expanded clones.

clone size | V gene | CDR3 protein
- | TRBV7-9 | ASTQGGGYNEQF
- | TRBV3-1/TRBV3-2 | ASSQAGGLAHNEQF
- | TRBV27 | ASEIKEVNYPGQY
few | TRBV27 | ASSLRVGLEQY
- | TRBV3-1/TRBV3-2 | ASSQDVPKRGEQF
once | TRBV28 | ASSLPQETQY
- | TRBV10-3 | AISASENTEAF
- | TRBV7-8 | ASSDGQGPWISGNTIY
- | TRBV6-1 | ASSESPNSGNTIY
- | TRBV9 | ASSVGGYGSEAF
- | TRBV2 | ASGSRTEAF
- | TRBV2 | ASSQGQGVETQY
- | TRBV3-1/TRBV3-2 | ASSQTRGGGLVLAF
- | TRBV18 | ASSPRQGNEKLF
- | TRBV3-1/TRBV3-2 | ASRPRGGLGSPLH
- | TRBV29-1 | SVVISSRGPMNTEAF
once | TRBV3-1/TRBV3-2 | ASSQDVGGGYT
few | TRBV6-1 | ASSEAIGGTGELF
- | TRBV27 | ASSFGPNTEAF
- | TRBV28 | ASRPGQRIYQPQH
- | TRBV28 | ASSTKQGASNQPQH
- | TRBV24-1 | ATPGLAGNSYEQY
- | TRBV6-6 | ASRPDSTGNTIY
- | TRBV5-1 | ASSSGTGTETQY
once | TRBV6-1 | ASSELFLGAEAF
- | TRBV2 | ASSEDNRGVNYGYT
- | TRBV10-3 | AISESGGRRQETQY